The rows below give T cell receptor beta chains drawn from one sample of a study of T cell repertoires and HLA-DP antigens. Data came from immunoSEQ multiplex PCR; TCRdb stores just in-frame clones and leaves some out. The sample carries more than 90,000 clones, roughly 92% recorded once. These receptors have no identified antigens. Sequencing was carried out using CD4+ T cells from PBMCs. These receptor sequences come from a woman aged 18-29 years in good health and CMV-seronegative. The CDR3 runs from the conserved cysteine through the conserved F or W. D genes are given only for firm matches.

TRBV27,TRBJ1-5,.,CASSLYRGSGVSNQPQHF,TGTGCCAGCAGTTTATACCGGGGCTCGGGAGTTAGCAATCAGCCCCAGCATTTT
TRBV7-9,TRBJ2-1,.,CASSRKGHRERSGDNEQFF,TGTGCCAGCAGCCGTAAGGGGCACAGGGAGAGGTCTGGGGACAATGAGCAGTTCTTC
TRBV5-1,TRBJ2-3,.,CASSFRDTQYF,TGCGCCAGCAGCTTTCGGGATACGCAGTATTTT
TRBV6-5,TRBJ2-7,.,CASSYRALGEQYF,TGTGCCAGCAGTTACAGGGCCCTTGGCGAGCAGTACTTC
TRBV5-1,TRBJ2-5,.,CASSPTGAPQETQYF,TGCGCCAGCAGCCCAACCGGGGCCCCCCAAGAGACCCAGTACTTC
TRBV7-3,TRBJ1-1,.,CASSFQGRAEAFF,TGTGCCAGCAGCTTTCAGGGAAGGGCGGAAGCTTTCTTT
TRBV5-6,TRBJ1-2,.,CASSFSTRGYTF,TGTGCCAGCAGCTTTTCTACACGTGGCTACACCTTC
TRBV28,TRBJ1-6,.,CASSSGSSYNSPLHF,TGTGCCAGCAGCTCAGGGAGCTCCTATAATTCACCCCTCCACTTT
TRBV5-1,TRBJ1-1,.,CASSPLTGGPNTEAFF,TGCGCCAGCAGCCCCCTGACCGGGGGCCCGAACACTGAAGCTTTCTTT
TRBV19,TRBJ1-2,.,CASSIGRRDYGYTF,TGTGCCAGTAGTATCGGGCGTCGGGACTATGGCTACACCTTC